These T cell receptor beta chains were read from a single sample in a study of radiation and T cells in renal cell carcinoma. Profiling relied on immunoSEQ multiplex PCR, and the TCRdb table lists in-frame clones only, not all of them. The sample contains 20,000 to 25,000 clones, 80% of which appear only once. Sequenced material: blood, taken from a patient whose treatment included radiotherapy and nephrectomy. The source is a man aged 55 to 70 with renal cell carcinoma. Both conserved end residues are part of each CDR3. The order of the fields is clone size, V gene, J gene, D gene, CDR3 protein, CDR3 DNA. D genes are given only for firm matches. For some rows the clone size is stated as once, few or many, or as a class when expanded; others skip it.

clone size: .; V gene: TRBV11-1; J gene: TRBJ1-2; D gene: .; CDR3 protein: CASSLARGLSLGYGYTF; CDR3 DNA: TGTGCCAGCAGCTTAGCCCGGGGACTATCGCTCGGCTATGGCTACACCTTC
clone size: .; V gene: TRBV7-6; J gene: TRBJ2-6; D gene: TRBD2; CDR3 protein: CASSSLAGGNSGANVLTF; CDR3 DNA: TGTGCCAGCAGCTCACTAGCGGGGGGTAACTCTGGGGCCAACGTCCTGACTTTC
clone size: .; V gene: TRBV19; J gene: TRBJ1-1; D gene: .; CDR3 protein: CASCYDRTGPETFF; CDR3 DNA: TGTGCCAGTTGCTATGACAGGACCGGTCCCGAAACTTTCTTT
clone size: .; V gene: TRBV15; J gene: TRBJ2-1; D gene: .; CDR3 protein: CATSSPPGNEQFF; CDR3 DNA: TGTGCCACCAGCAGCCCTCCGGGCAATGAGCAGTTCTTC
clone size: .; V gene: TRBV2; J gene: TRBJ1-6; D gene: .; CDR3 protein: CASSEESGVHSPLHF; CDR3 DNA: TGTGCCAGCAGTGAAGAATCAGGGGTACATTCACCCCTCCACTTT
clone size: few; V gene: TRBV9; J gene: TRBJ2-3; D gene: TRBD2; CDR3 protein: CASSGKTSGVVDTQYF; CDR3 DNA: TGTGCCAGCAGCGGAAAGACTAGCGGGGTTGTAGATACGCAGTATTTT
clone size: .; V gene: TRBV5-8; J gene: TRBJ2-4; D gene: .; CDR3 protein: CASSLALLALSKNIQYF; CDR3 DNA: TGTGCCAGCAGCTTGGCTCTTCTAGCCCTTTCCAAAAACATTCAGTACTTC
clone size: .; V gene: TRBV5-5; J gene: TRBJ1-2; D gene: TRBD1; CDR3 protein: CASSRYDREDGYTF; CDR3 DNA: TGTGCCAGCAGCCGCTATGACAGGGAGGATGGCTACACCTTC
clone size: few; V gene: TRBV6-1; J gene: TRBJ1-2; D gene: .; CDR3 protein: CASSWTLNDNYGYTF; CDR3 DNA: TGTGCCAGCAGTTGGACCCTTAACGATAACTATGGCTACACCTTC
clone size: few; V gene: TRBV10-3; J gene: TRBJ2-2; D gene: .; CDR3 protein: CAISEGTANTGELFF; CDR3 DNA: TGTGCCATCAGTGAAGGAACGGCGAACACCGGGGAGCTGTTTTTT
clone size: .; V gene: TRBV10-3; J gene: TRBJ1-5; D gene: .; CDR3 protein: CAISVGGLNQPQHF; CDR3 DNA: TGTGCCATCAGTGTAGGGGGACTCAATCAGCCCCAGCATTTT
clone size: .; V gene: TRBV23-1; J gene: TRBJ2-7; D gene: .; CDR3 protein: CAIADELRDEQYF; CDR3 DNA: TGCGCCATCGCGGACGAGCTGAGAGACGAGCAGTACTTC
clone size: .; V gene: TRBV27; J gene: TRBJ1-5; D gene: .; CDR3 protein: CASSLMAVSNQPQHF; CDR3 DNA: TGTGCCAGCAGTTTAATGGCAGTAAGCAATCAGCCCCAGCATTTT
clone size: .; V gene: TRBV13; J gene: TRBJ2-1; D gene: .; CDR3 protein: CASSGDVSDLEREQFF; CDR3 DNA: TGTGCCAGCAGCGGGGACGTTAGCGATTTGGAGAGAGAGCAGTTCTTC
clone size: .; V gene: TRBV5-4; J gene: TRBJ1-2; D gene: .; CDR3 protein: CASSLDSLPYGYTF; CDR3 DNA: TGTGCCAGCAGCTTGGATAGTCTCCCCTATGGCTACACCTTC
clone size: .; V gene: TRBV30; J gene: TRBJ2-7; D gene: TRBD2; CDR3 protein: CACLGLAGRTYNYEQYF; CDR3 DNA: TGTGCCTGCTTGGGACTAGCGGGTAGAACGTATAACTACGAGCAGTACTTC
clone size: .; V gene: TRBV9; J gene: TRBJ2-3; D gene: .; CDR3 protein: CASTLGGSSDTQYF; CDR3 DNA: TGTGCCAGCACCCTGGGGGGCTCATCAGATACGCAGTATTTT
clone size: .; V gene: TRBV18; J gene: TRBJ1-1; D gene: TRBD1; CDR3 protein: CASSRQGANTEAFF; CDR3 DNA: TGTGCCAGCTCCAGACAGGGGGCGAACACTGAAGCTTTCTTT
clone size: .; V gene: TRBV30; J gene: TRBJ2-4; D gene: TRBD1; CDR3 protein: CAWSEGQGLAKNIQYF; CDR3 DNA: TGTGCCTGGAGTGAAGGACAGGGCCTAGCCAAAAACATTCAGTACTTC
clone size: .; V gene: TRBV10-3; J gene: TRBJ1-3; D gene: .; CDR3 protein: CAISESGRSSGNTIYF; CDR3 DNA: TGTGCCATCAGTGAGTCGGGCCGGAGCTCTGGAAACACCATATATTTT
clone size: .; V gene: TRBV5-1; J gene: TRBJ1-2; D gene: .; CDR3 protein: CASSPQQGHGYTF; CDR3 DNA: TGCGCCAGCAGCCCCCAACAGGGCCATGGCTACACCTTC
clone size: .; V gene: TRBV9; J gene: TRBJ1-2; D gene: .; CDR3 protein: CASSSDRDILYGYTF; CDR3 DNA: TGTGCCAGCAGCTCGGACCGGGACATTCTCTATGGCTACACCTTC
clone size: .; V gene: TRBV7-6; J gene: TRBJ2-3; D gene: TRBD2; CDR3 protein: CASSPRGAGTADTQYF; CDR3 DNA: TGTGCCAGCAGCCCCCGGGGAGCGGGAACGGCAGATACGCAGTATTTT
clone size: .; V gene: TRBV10-3; J gene: TRBJ1-1; D gene: TRBD1; CDR3 protein: CAISERQGNTEAFF; CDR3 DNA: TGTGCCATCAGTGAACGACAGGGGAACACTGAAGCTTTCTTT
clone size: .; V gene: TRBV7-2; J gene: TRBJ1-1; D gene: .; CDR3 protein: CASSLNSGNTEAFF; CDR3 DNA: TGTGCCAGCAGCTTGAATTCCGGGAACACTGAAGCTTTCTTT